This is a list of T cell receptor beta chains from one sample in a study of vaccination effects on CD4 cells after COVID-19. Sequencing was performed with immunoSEQ multiplex PCR; in TCRdb, only in-frame clones are kept and a portion is missing. The profile shows about 46,000 clones, 74% of them singletons. Their antigens are not known. The material sequenced was CD4+ T cells from PBMCs cultured without peptide, taken after COVID-19 vaccination. These receptors came from a human donor who had a prior SARS-CoV-2 infection. Both conserved end residues are part of each CDR3. D genes are given only for firm matches. Not all rows give a size; the values are once, few, many and, for expanded clones, a class.

D gene,clone size,J gene,V gene,CDR3 protein,CDR3 DNA
.,.,TRBJ1-5,TRBV5-5,CASNLWGAGENQPQHF,TGTGCCAGCAACCTATGGGGGGCCGGCGAGAATCAGCCCCAGCATTTT
TRBD1,.,TRBJ1-6,TRBV2,CASTGQGVSGSPLHF,TGTGCCAGCACGGGACAGGGGGTTTCGGGGTCACCCCTCCACTTT
TRBD1,.,TRBJ2-2,TRBV6-5,CASSLTGIEPGELFF,TGTGCCAGCAGCCTGACAGGGATTGAGCCCGGGGAGCTGTTTTTT
TRBD1,few,TRBJ1-6,TRBV4-1,CASSQGQGVSPLHF,TGCGCCAGCAGCCAAGGACAGGGGGTTTCACCCCTCCACTTT
.,.,TRBJ2-5,TRBV10-3,CAISEMGMTQYF,TGTGCCATCAGTGAAATGGGAATGACCCAGTACTTC
.,.,TRBJ2-2,TRBV24-1,CATSDRTADTGELFF,TGTGCCACCAGTGATCGGACGGCTGACACCGGGGAGCTGTTTTTT
.,.,TRBJ2-1,TRBV11-3,CASSLFRFGVSYYNEQFF,TGTGCCAGCAGCTTGTTCAGGTTCGGGGTTAGTTACTACAATGAGCAGTTCTTC
TRBD1,.,TRBJ1-1,TRBV25-1,CASSPPGDRDSGKAFF,TGTGCCAGCAGTCCCCCTGGAGACCGGGACAGTGGAAAAGCTTTCTTT
TRBD1,once,TRBJ1-1,TRBV11-3,CASSLEQMGDRGTEAFF,TGTGCCAGCAGCTTGGAACAAATGGGGGACAGGGGCACTGAAGCTTTCTTT
TRBD1,.,TRBJ2-3,TRBV19,CASSIGRDRKSTDTQYF,TGTGCCAGTAGTATCGGACGGGACAGGAAGAGCACAGATACGCAGTATTTT
.,.,TRBJ1-5,TRBV5-6,CASSLKVNQPQHF,TGTGCCAGCAGCTTAAAGGTTAATCAGCCCCAGCATTTT
.,few,TRBJ1-6,TRBV2,CASSEGGLGPLHF,TGTGCCAGCAGTGAAGGAGGCCTGGGACCCCTCCACTTT
.,.,TRBJ1-4,TRBV7-2,CASSLTGYMNEKLFF,TGTGCCAGCAGCTTAACGGGATATATGAATGAAAAACTGTTTTTT
.,.,TRBJ2-5,TRBV6-5,CASTTTDGDQETQYF,TGTGCCAGTACGACCACGGACGGGGACCAAGAGACCCAGTACTTC
TRBD2,.,TRBJ2-1,TRBV27,CETGLAASSYNEQFF,TGCGAGACGGGACTAGCGGCCAGCTCCTACAATGAGCAGTTCTTC
TRBD1,.,TRBJ1-2,TRBV19,CASSPGTATGGYTF,TGTGCCAGTAGTCCCGGGACAGCCACCGGTGGCTACACCTTC
TRBD2,.,TRBJ2-2,TRBV4-3,CASSQQPTGGNTGELFF,TGCGCCAGCAGCCAACAACCGACGGGAGGCAACACCGGGGAGCTGTTTTTT
TRBD2,.,TRBJ2-2,TRBV3-1/TRBV3-2,CASSLLAGVENTGELFF,TGTGCCAGCAGCCTACTAGCGGGAGTGGAGAACACCGGGGAGCTGTTTTTT
.,.,TRBJ2-1,TRBV6-2/TRBV6-3,CASSNRDFDEDEQFF,TGTGCCAGCAGTAATCGGGACTTCGACGAGGATGAGCAGTTCTTC
TRBD2,.,TRBJ2-7,TRBV6-2/TRBV6-3,CASSYSVAGVDEQYF,TGTGCCAGCAGTTATTCGGTAGCGGGAGTCGACGAGCAGTACTTC
TRBD2,few,TRBJ2-5,TRBV6-1,CASSEGTSAETQYF,TGTGCCAGCAGTGAAGGAACTAGCGCAGAGACCCAGTACTTC
.,.,TRBJ1-1,TRBV3-1/TRBV3-2,CASTRTANTEAFF,TGTGCCAGCACGAGGACAGCGAACACTGAAGCTTTCTTT
TRBD1,.,TRBJ1-4,TRBV18,CASSPGQINEKLFF,TGTGCCAGCTCACCGGGACAGATAAATGAAAAACTGTTTTTT
.,.,TRBJ1-5,TRBV30,CAWRATGTQPQHF,TGTGCCTGGAGGGCAACAGGGACTCAGCCCCAGCATTTT
TRBD1,.,TRBJ1-3,TRBV5-1,CASSLPGQGNTIYF,TGCGCCAGCAGCCTCCCGGGACAGGGAAACACCATATATTTT
.,.,TRBJ2-5,TRBV10-3,CAISVERQETQYF,TGTGCCATCAGTGTTGAAAGACAAGAGACCCAGTACTTC
.,.,TRBJ2-5,TRBV18,CASSQAHQETQYF,TGTGCCAGCTCACAAGCTCACCAAGAGACCCAGTACTTC
.,.,TRBJ2-5,TRBV11-1,CASSPRDKRETQYF,TGTGCCAGCAGCCCACGGGACAAAAGGGAGACCCAGTACTTC
TRBD1,.,TRBJ2-7,TRBV18,CASSQGAQTYEQYF,TGTGCCAGCTCACAGGGGGCGCAGACCTACGAGCAGTACTTC
.,.,TRBJ1-5,TRBV6-1,CASSEAGGRGRQPQHF,TGTGCCAGCAGTGAAGCCGGGGGGCGCGGGAGACAGCCCCAGCATTTT
TRBD1,.,TRBJ2-1,TRBV7-2,CASSPTGYEQFF,TGTGCCAGCAGTCCGACAGGGTATGAGCAGTTCTTC
.,once,TRBJ2-2,TRBV7-2,CASIPSRNTGELFF,TGTGCCAGCATCCCATCCCGGAACACCGGGGAGCTGTTTTTT
.,.,TRBJ1-1,TRBV5-8,CASSLYPSRAFF,TGTGCCAGCAGCTTGTACCCCTCAAGGGCTTTCTTT
.,once,TRBJ2-5,TRBV6-5,CASSYSRQAETQYF,TGTGCCAGCAGTTACTCGAGACAGGCGGAGACCCAGTACTTC
TRBD1,.,TRBJ1-1,TRBV15,CATSRRTGEMNTEAFF,TGTGCCACCAGCAGACGGACAGGAGAAATGAACACTGAAGCTTTCTTT
TRBD2,.,TRBJ2-1,TRBV6-4,CASSATSGSYNEQFF,TGTGCCAGCAGTGCGACTAGCGGCTCCTACAATGAGCAGTTCTTC
.,.,TRBJ1-3,TRBV14,CASSQYRTNTIYF,TGTGCCAGCAGCCAATATCGTACGAACACCATATATTTT
.,.,TRBJ1-2,TRBV7-9,CASSPGGYGYGYTF,TGTGCCAGCAGCCCTGGGGGGTACGGCTATGGCTACACCTTC
.,once,TRBJ2-6,TRBV6-5,CASRGGETGANVLTF,TGTGCCAGCAGGGGTGGGGAAACTGGGGCCAACGTCCTGACTTTC
TRBD2,.,TRBJ2-1,TRBV12-5,CASALLAGGNNEQFF,TGTGCTAGTGCCCTACTAGCGGGGGGGAATAATGAGCAGTTCTTC
TRBD1,.,TRBJ2-7,TRBV19,CASSTGGRGLFYEQYF,TGTGCCAGTAGTACAGGGGGCAGGGGGCTTTTCTACGAGCAGTACTTC
.,.,TRBJ1-2,TRBV11-2,CASSLGQANYGYTF,TGTGCCAGCAGCTTAGGACAGGCTAACTATGGCTACACCTTC
.,.,TRBJ1-6,TRBV7-5,CARSHLESPYNSPLHF,TGTGCCAGAAGCCACTTGGAAAGCCCCTATAATTCACCCCTCCACTTT
TRBD1,.,TRBJ1-3,TRBV6-5,CASRLRGSGNTIYF,TGTGCCAGCAGGCTCAGGGGGTCTGGAAACACCATATATTTT
.,few,TRBJ2-7,TRBV3-1/TRBV3-2,CASSPPGPGPLEQYF,TGTGCCAGCAGCCCCCCGGGCCCGGGGCCACTCGAGCAGTACTTC
.,few,TRBJ1-6,TRBV2,CASIFDSSYNSPLHF,TGTGCCAGCATCTTTGATAGCTCCTATAATTCACCCCTCCACTTT
TRBD2,.,TRBJ2-7,TRBV10-3,CAISYVGLAKEQYF,TGTGCCATCAGTTACGTGGGACTAGCTAAAGAGCAGTACTTC
.,.,TRBJ1-2,TRBV6-2/TRBV6-3,CASSYSQGFYGYTF,TGTGCCAGCAGTTACAGCCAGGGGTTCTATGGCTACACCTTC
.,.,TRBJ2-7,TRBV5-1,CASSLAGLGNSYEQYF,TGCGCCAGCAGCTTGGCGGGGTTGGGGAACTCCTACGAGCAGTACTTC
.,.,TRBJ1-1,TRBV5-1,CASSRDLSDEAFF,TGCGCCAGCAGCAGGGACCTGTCTGATGAAGCTTTCTTT
.,.,TRBJ2-7,TRBV5-1,CASSLESSGISYEQYF,TGCGCCAGCAGCTTGGAATCCAGCGGTATCTCCTACGAGCAGTACTTC
TRBD1,few,TRBJ2-7,TRBV18,CASSSGQGSEQYF,TGTGCCAGCTCATCCGGACAGGGGAGCGAGCAGTACTTC
TRBD2,.,TRBJ2-3,TRBV3-1/TRBV3-2,CASSRRTSGSTDTQYF,TGTGCCAGCAGCCGCCGGACTAGCGGGAGCACAGATACGCAGTATTTT
TRBD2,once,TRBJ2-1,TRBV5-1,CASSLGTSGLNEQFF,TGCGCCAGCAGCTTGGGGACTAGCGGACTCAATGAGCAGTTCTTC
TRBD2,.,TRBJ2-3,TRBV7-3,CASSPRLAGGTDTQYF,TGTGCCAGCAGCCCAAGGCTAGCGGGGGGCACAGATACGCAGTATTTT